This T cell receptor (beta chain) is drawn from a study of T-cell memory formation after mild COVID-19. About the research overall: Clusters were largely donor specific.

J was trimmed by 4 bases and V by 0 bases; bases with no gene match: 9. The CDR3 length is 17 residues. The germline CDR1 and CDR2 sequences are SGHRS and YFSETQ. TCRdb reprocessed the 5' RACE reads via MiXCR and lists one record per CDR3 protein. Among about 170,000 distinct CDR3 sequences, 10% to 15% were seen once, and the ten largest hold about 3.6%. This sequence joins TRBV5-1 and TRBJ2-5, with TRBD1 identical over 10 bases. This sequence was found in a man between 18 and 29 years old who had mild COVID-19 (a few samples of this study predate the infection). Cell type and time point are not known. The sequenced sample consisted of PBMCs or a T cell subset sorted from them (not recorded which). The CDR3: CASSLAPGQGRTETQYF. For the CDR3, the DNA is TGCGCCAGCAGCTTGGCCCCGGGACAGGGGAGAACAGAGACCCAGTACTTC.